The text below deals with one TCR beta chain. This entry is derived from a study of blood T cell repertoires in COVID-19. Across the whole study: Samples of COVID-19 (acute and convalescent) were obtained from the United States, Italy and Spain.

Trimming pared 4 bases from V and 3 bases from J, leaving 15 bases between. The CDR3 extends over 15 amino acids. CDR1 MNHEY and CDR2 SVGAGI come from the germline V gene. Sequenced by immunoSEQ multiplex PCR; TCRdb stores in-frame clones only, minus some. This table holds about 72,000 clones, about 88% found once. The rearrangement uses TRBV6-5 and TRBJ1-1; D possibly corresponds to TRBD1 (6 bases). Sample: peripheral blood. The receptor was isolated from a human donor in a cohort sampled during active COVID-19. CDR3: CASSLQGGADTEAFF. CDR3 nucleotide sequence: TGTGCCAGCAGTTTACAGGGTGGTGCGGACACTGAAGCTTTCTTT.